Listed here is a single T cell receptor (beta chain). Its target is not known. This CDR3 contains 14 residues. In germline, CDR1 is SGHDT, CDR2 YYEEEE. After removal of 3 bases from V and 5 bases from J, the junction contained 2 bases not matched to a gene. The method was immunoSEQ multiplex PCR; TCRdb's version includes in-frame clones alone and lacks a portion of them. The sample holds about 25,000 clones, roughly 93% seen once. This specimen belongs to a study of graft-versus-host responses after intestinal transplantation. Findings of the study overall: Some patients had graft-donor T cell macrochimerism. In their allografts, the ratios of graft-versus-host to host-versus-graft T cell clones were high.

Source: PBMCs, taken 18 days after transplant. The rearrangement links TRBV5-6 to TRBJ2-3, with 11 positions matching TRBD1. This clonotype originated in a human patient who received an intestinal transplant, so some T cells may come from the graft donor. The chain's CDR3 is CASSSGTGGDTQYF. The CDR3 coding sequence is TGTGCCAGCAGCTCAGGGACAGGGGGAGATACGCAGTATTTT.